The 14 T cell receptor beta chains in this list originate from one sample, sequenced in a study of molecular identifiers for immune sequencing clone quantification. MiXCR, run by TCRdb on the PCR reads, gives a single entry per CDR3 protein. Of around 480,000 distinct CDR3 sequences in the sample, roughly 26% are singletons; the top ten hold under 0.85%. Sequenced input: naive CD8+ T cells from blood, with Jurkat cell RNA spiked in. Subset in this sample: FACS-sorted CD8+CD4-CCR7+CD45RA+ naive T cells. Receptors were obtained from a human donor in good health. Some libraries in this study had Jurkat cell RNA spiked in.

V is TRBV7-8 and J is TRBJ1-1; a weak D match, TRBD1 (5 bases). Germline assignment: CDR1 SGHVS and CDR2 FQNEAQ. This CDR3 is 16 amino acids long. Deletions cut 5 bases from V and 1 base from J, with 17 bases between. This CDR3 is CASSRQLPDRNTEAFF. The CDR3 nucleotides read TGTGCCAGCAGCCGACAGCTTCCGGACCGGAACACTGAAGCTTTCTTT.

This clonotype was seen at least ten times. The CDR3 region has the DNA TGCAGCGTTGAAGCTAGCGCCGGGGAGCTGTTTTTT. Translation: CSVEASAGELFF. The chain has TRBV29-1 and TRBJ2-2; possibly TRBD2 for D (6 bases). The V gene lost 1 base and the J gene lost 6 bases, with 6 bases spanning the gap. This CDR3 contains 12 residues. Looked up from germline, CDR1 is SQVTM and CDR2 is ANQGSEA.

This clonotype appeared a few times. The J gene is TRBJ2-3, the V gene TRBV6-2 or TRBV6-3, with a tentative D call TRBD1 (5 bases). Germline lookup yields CDR1 MNHEY and CDR2 SVGEGT. Trimming pared 2 bases from V and 1 base from J, leaving 13 bases between. This CDR3 is built from 16 residues. DNA of the CDR3: TGTGCCAGCAGTTACCTCGTCCTAGGGGGCACAGATACGCAGTATTTT. This sequence encodes CASSYLVLGGTDTQYF.

This clonotype was recorded many times. The genes are TRBV12-3 or TRBV12-4 and TRBJ1-2, with D possibly TRBD1 on 5 matching bases. This CDR3 is built from 14 residues. Deletions cut 6 bases from V and 2 bases from J, with 13 bases between. The CDR3 is CASSPTGRNYGYTF. CDR3 bases: TGTGCCAGCAGCCCGACGGGACGGAACTATGGCTACACCTTC.

This clonotype was seen more than once but under ten times. This chain connects TRBV9 to TRBJ1-1, with D unresolved. This CDR3 spans 15 amino acids. The germline CDR1 and CDR2 sequences are SGDLS and YYNGEE. V was shortened by 0 bases and J by 4 bases, with 13 bases between the two germline ends. The CDR3 region has the DNA TGTGCCAGCAGCGTAGATGGAATGGTAGGCACTGAAGCTTTCTTT. It is translated as CASSVDGMVGTEAFF.

The CDR3 nucleotides are TGCAGTGCTAGCCAGGGAGAGTACAATGAGCAGTTCTTC. Its translation is CSASQGEYNEQFF. The rearrangement joins TRBV20-1 to TRBJ2-1; tentatively, D is TRBD1 or TRBD2 (5 bases each). The V gene lost 3 bases and the J gene lost 4 bases, with 10 bases spanning the gap. The CDR3 has 13 residues. The V gene's germline CDR1 is DFQATT and CDR2 SNEGSKA (reference sequence).

This clonotype appeared a few times. Likely a read error: the CDR3 ends without its conserved phenylalanine or tryptophan. This chain joins TRBV6-5 and TRBJ1-1; a possible D gene is TRBD1 (5 bases). Looked up from germline, CDR1 is MNHEY and CDR2 is SVGAGI. The CDR3 has 14 amino acids. Trimming cost V 7 bases and J 9 bases, with 21 bases left between them. The DNA of the CDR3 is TGTGCCAGCAAACTCAGGACACCGAGTTTGAAAGCTTTCCTT. It codes for CASKLRTPSLKAFL.

The chain recombines TRBV21-1 with TRBJ1-3; TRBD1, the table's D call, lacks a check against the DNA. TRBV21-1 is noted as a pseudogene. The CDR3 has 17 residues. The CDR3 here is CASSVRLGAWIGNTIYF. The CDR3 nucleotides read TGTGCCAGCAGCGTTCGTTTGGGGGCTTGGATTGGAAACACCATATATTTT.

The genes are TRBV6-2 or TRBV6-3 and TRBJ2-7; TRBD1 matches 9 bases. Germline lookup yields CDR1 MNHEY and CDR2 SVGEGT. The CDR3 consists of 14 residues. J gave up 5 bases and V 6 bases, and 8 bases lay outside the gene matches. The CDR3 DNA is TGTGCCAGCAGATCGGACAGGGGTGGGGACGAGCAGTACTTC. Its translation: CASRSDRGGDEQYF.

This clonotype was found many times. The V call is TRBV7-2, the J call TRBJ2-2; 8 nucleotides match TRBD1. The length of the CDR3 is 14 residues. Trimming took 5 bases from V and 5 from J; bases not matched to a gene: 4. Germline CDR1 is SGHTA and CDR2 is FQGNSA. The CDR3 loop is CASSLRGRTGELFF. The CDR3 coding sequence is TGTGCCAGCAGCCTCAGGGGGCGGACCGGGGAGCTGTTTTTT.

Concerning this clonotype itself: This clone may be a read error of a much larger clone one base away. The conserved closing phenylalanine or tryptophan is absent in this CDR3, likely reflecting a read error. The gene calls are TRBV4-1 and TRBJ1-5; D unresolved. The CDR3 has 16 residues. Deletions cut 3 bases from V and 0 bases from J, with 12 bases between. The germline V gene encodes CDR1 MGHRA and CDR2 YSYEKL. The CDR3 nucleotides are TGCGCCAGCAGCCAGGTTATAAGTAATAGCAATCAGCCCCAGCATTCT. It translates to CASSQVISNSNQPQHS.

The table lists this clonotype with many counts. This chain uses TRBV7-9 with TRBJ2-7; tentative D call: TRBD2 (6 bases). In germline, CDR1 is SEHNR, CDR2 FQNEAQ (reference sequence). This CDR3 contains 12 residues. The V end lost 4 bases, the J end lost 6 bases, and 10 bases lay between the germline ends. The CDR3 sequence is CASSSLGGEQYF. The CDR3 bases are TGTGCCAGCAGCTCTCTCGGGGGCGAGCAGTACTTC.

This clonotype showed up just a few times. This sequence joins TRBV12-5 and TRBJ2-7, with D possibly TRBD2 on 5 matching bases. From germline, CDR1 is LGHNT and CDR2 FRNRAP. The CDR3 contains 12 residues. V was trimmed by 6 bases and J by 0 bases, leaving 6 bases between them. The chain's CDR3 is CASGRDSYEQYF. Here the CDR3 DNA reads TGTGCTAGTGGACGGGACTCCTACGAGCAGTACTTC.

This clonotype was seen a few times. The genes are TRBV6-2 or TRBV6-3 and TRBJ2-6; D is uncertain. In germline, CDR1 is MNHEY, CDR2 SVGEGT. Trimming left V 4 bases short and J 1 base short, with 20 bases between. There are 19 residues in the CDR3. The CDR3 is CASSSRIGPDLSGANVLTF. CDR3 nucleotides: TGTGCCAGCAGTTCCCGTATCGGGCCCGATCTATCTGGGGCCAACGTCCTGACTTTC.